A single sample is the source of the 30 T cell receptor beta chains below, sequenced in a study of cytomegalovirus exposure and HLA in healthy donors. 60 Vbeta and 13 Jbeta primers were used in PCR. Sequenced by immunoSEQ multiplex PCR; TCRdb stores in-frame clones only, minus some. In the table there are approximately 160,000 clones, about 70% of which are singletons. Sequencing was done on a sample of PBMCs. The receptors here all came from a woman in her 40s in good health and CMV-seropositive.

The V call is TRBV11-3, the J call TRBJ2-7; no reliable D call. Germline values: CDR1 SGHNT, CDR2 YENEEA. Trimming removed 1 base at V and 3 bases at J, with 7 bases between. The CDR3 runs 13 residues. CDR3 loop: CASSLAPIYEQYF. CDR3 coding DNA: TGTGCCAGCAGCTTAGCCCCCATCTACGAGCAGTACTTC.

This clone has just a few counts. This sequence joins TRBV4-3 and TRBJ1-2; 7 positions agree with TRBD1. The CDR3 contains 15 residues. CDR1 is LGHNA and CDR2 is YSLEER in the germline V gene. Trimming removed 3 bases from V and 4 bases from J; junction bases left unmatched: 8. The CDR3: CASSHVPGQLYGYTF. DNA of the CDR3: TGCGCCAGCAGCCACGTTCCGGGACAGCTCTATGGCTACACCTTC.

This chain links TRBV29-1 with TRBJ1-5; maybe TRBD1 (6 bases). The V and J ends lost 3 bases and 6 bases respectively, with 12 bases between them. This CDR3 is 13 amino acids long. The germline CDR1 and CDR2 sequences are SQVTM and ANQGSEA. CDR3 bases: TGCAGCGTTGACACAGGGATCGGTCAGCCCCAGCATTTT. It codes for CSVDTGIGQPQHF.

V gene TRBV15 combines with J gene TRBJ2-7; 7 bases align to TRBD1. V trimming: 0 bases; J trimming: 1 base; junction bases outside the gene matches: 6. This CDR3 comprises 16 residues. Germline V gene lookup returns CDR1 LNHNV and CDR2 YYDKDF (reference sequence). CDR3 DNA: TGTGCCACCAGCAGAGATCACGGGACAGCATCCTACGAGCAGTACTTC. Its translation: CATSRDHGTASYEQYF.

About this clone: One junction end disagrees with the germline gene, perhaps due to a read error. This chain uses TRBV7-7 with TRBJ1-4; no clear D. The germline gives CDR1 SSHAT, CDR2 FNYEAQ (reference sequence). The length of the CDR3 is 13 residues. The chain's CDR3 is CASSRAVGRELFF. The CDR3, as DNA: TGTGCTAGCAGCCGGGCCGTGGGGAGGGAACTGTTTTTT. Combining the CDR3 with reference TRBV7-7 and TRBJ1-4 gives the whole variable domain GAGVSQSPRYKVTKRGQDVTLRCDPISSHATLYWYQQALGQGPEFLTYFNYEAQPDKSGLPSDRFSAERPEGSISTLTIQRTEQRDSAMYRCASSRAVGRELFFGSGTQLSVL.

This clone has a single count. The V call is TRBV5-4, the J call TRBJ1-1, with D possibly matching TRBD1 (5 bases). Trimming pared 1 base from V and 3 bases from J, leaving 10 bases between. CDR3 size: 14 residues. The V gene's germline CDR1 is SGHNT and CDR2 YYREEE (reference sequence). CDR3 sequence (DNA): TGTGCCAGCAGCTTGCAGGGCGAGGACACTGAAGCTTTCTTT. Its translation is CASSLQGEDTEAFF.

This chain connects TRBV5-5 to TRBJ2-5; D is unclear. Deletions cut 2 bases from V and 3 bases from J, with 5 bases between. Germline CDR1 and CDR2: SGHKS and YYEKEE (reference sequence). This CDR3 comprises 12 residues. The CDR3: CASSFREETQYF. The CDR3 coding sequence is TGTGCCAGCAGCTTCCGAGAAGAGACCCAGTACTTC.

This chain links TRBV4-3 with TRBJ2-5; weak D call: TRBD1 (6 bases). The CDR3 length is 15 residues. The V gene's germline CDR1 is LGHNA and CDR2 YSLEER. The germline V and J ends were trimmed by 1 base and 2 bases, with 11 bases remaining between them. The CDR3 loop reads CASSQVLRGQETQYF. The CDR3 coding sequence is TGCGCCAGCAGCCAAGTATTGAGGGGGCAAGAGACCCAGTACTTC.

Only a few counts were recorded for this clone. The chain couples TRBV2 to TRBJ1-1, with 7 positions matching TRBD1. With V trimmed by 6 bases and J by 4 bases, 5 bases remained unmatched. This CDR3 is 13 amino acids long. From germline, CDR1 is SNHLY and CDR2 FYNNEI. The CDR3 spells CASSPQGTTEAFF. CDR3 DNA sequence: TGTGCCAGCAGCCCACAGGGGACCACTGAAGCTTTCTTT.

The CDR3 reads CASSPGTSGRGADYEQYF. The DNA for the CDR3 is TGTGCCAGCAGCCCCGGGACTAGCGGGAGGGGGGCTGACTACGAGCAGTACTTC. This sequence joins TRBV13 and TRBJ2-5; TRBD2 matches 16 bases. The tail of the sequence fits TRBJ2-7 better, so the J call may be wrong. Germline CDR1 and CDR2: PRHDT and FYEKMQ (reference sequence). The CDR3 contains 18 residues.

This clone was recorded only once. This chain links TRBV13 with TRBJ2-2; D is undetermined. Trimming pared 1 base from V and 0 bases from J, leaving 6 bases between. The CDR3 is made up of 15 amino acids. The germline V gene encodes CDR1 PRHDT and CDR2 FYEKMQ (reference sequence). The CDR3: CASSLVYSNTGELFF. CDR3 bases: TGTGCCAGCAGCTTAGTGTACTCGAACACCGGGGAGCTGTTTTTT.

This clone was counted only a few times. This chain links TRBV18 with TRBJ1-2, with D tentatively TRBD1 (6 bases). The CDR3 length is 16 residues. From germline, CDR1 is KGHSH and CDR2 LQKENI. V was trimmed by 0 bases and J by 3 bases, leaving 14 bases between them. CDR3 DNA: TGTGCCAGCTCACCACCAGGGGGGGACCGCTACTATGGCTACACCTTC. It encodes CASSPPGGDRYYGYTF.

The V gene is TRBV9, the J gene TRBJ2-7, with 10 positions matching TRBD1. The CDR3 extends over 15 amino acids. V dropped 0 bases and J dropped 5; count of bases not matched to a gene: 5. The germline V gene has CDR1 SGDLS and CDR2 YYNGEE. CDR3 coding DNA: TGTGCCAGCAGCGTAGCTGGGGACAGGGGCAACGAGCAGTACTTC. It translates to CASSVAGDRGNEQYF.

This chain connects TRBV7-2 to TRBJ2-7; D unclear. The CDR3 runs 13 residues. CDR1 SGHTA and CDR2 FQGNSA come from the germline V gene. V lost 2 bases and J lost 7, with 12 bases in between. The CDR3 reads CASSLLRSGEQYF. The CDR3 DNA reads TGTGCCAGCAGCTTATTACGGTCGGGTGAGCAGTACTTC.

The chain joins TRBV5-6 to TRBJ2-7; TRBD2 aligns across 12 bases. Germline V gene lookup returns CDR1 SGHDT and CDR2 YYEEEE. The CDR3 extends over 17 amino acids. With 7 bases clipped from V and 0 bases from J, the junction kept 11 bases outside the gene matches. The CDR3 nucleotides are TGTGCCAGCCTTACTAGCGGGGGGCCCAGGAGCTCCTACGAGCAGTACTTC. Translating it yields CASLTSGGPRSSYEQYF.

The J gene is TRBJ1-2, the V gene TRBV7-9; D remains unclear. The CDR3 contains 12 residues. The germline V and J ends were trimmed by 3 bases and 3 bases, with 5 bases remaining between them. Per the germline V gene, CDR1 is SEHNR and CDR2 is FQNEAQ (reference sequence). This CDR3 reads CASSLAYYGYTF. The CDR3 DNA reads TGTGCCAGCAGCTTGGCCTACTATGGCTACACCTTC.

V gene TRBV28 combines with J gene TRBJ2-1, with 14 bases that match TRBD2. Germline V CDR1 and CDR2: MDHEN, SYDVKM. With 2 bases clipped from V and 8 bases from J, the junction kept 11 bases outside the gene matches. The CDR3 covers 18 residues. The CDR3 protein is CASSLGTSGGAGGDEQFF. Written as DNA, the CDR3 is TGTGCCAGCAGTTTAGGGACTAGCGGGGGTGCTGGGGGAGATGAGCAGTTCTTC.

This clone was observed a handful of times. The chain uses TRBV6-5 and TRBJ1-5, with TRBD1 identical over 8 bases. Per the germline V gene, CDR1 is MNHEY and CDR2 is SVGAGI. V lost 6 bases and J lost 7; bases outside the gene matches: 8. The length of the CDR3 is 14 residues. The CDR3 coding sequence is TGTGCCAGCAGGCTTAGGACAGGGTACCAGCCCCAGCATTTT. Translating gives CASRLRTGYQPQHF.

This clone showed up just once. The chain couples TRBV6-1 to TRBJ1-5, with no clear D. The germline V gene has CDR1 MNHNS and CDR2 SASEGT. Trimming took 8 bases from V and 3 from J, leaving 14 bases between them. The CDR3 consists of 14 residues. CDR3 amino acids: CASLPGADNQPQHF. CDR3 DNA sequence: TGTGCCAGCCTGCCCGGTGCGGACAATCAGCCCCAGCATTTT.

The CDR3 DNA reads as TGTGCCAGCAGCTCATTCGGGACAGGGCCGTACTATGGCTACACCTTC. Its translation is CASSSFGTGPYYGYTF. The chain combines TRBV5-8 with TRBJ1-2; 9 bases line up with TRBD1. CDR3 size: 16 residues. V trimming: 3 bases; J trimming: 3 bases; junction bases outside the gene matches: 9. Germline-derived CDR1 and CDR2 are SGHTS and YDEGEE.

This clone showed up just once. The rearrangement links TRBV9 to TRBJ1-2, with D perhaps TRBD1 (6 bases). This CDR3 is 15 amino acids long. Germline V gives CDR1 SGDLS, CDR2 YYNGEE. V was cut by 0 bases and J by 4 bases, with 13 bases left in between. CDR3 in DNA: TGTGCCAGCAGCGTAGATCCGGACAGCCCCTATGGCTACACCTTC. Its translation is CASSVDPDSPYGYTF.

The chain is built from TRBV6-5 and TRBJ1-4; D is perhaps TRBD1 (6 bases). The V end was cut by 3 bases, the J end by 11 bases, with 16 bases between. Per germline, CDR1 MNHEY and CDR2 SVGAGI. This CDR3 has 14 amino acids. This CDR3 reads CASSYRDGGRKLFF. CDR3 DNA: TGTGCCAGCAGTTATAGGGACGGGGGGCGGAAACTGTTTTTT.

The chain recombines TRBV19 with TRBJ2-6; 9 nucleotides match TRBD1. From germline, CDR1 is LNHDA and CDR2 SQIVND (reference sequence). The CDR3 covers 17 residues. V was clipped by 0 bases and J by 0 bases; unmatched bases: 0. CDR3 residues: CASSIEGQGSGANVLTF. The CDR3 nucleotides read TGTGCCAGTAGTATAGAGGGACAGGGCTCTGGGGCCAACGTCCTGACTTTC.

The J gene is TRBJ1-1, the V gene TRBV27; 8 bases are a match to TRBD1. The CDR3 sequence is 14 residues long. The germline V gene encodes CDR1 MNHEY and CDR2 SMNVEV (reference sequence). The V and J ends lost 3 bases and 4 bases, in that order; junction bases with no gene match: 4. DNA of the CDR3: TGTGCCAGCAGTTTCCTCGGACAGGGCACTGAAGCTTTCTTT. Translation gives CASSFLGQGTEAFF.

The CDR3 reads CASSSGQYTGELFF. In DNA, the CDR3 is TGTGCCAGCAGTTCCGGACAATACACCGGGGAGCTGTTTTTT. The chain joins TRBV27 to TRBJ2-2, with D possibly being TRBD1 (5 bases). V was pared by 4 bases and J by 3 bases, with 9 bases between. From germline, CDR1 is MNHEY and CDR2 SMNVEV (reference sequence). This CDR3 spans 14 amino acids.

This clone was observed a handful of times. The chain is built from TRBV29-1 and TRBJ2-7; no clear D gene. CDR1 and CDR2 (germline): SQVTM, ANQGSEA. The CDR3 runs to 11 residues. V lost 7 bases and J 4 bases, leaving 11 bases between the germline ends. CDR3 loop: CSAGELYEQYF. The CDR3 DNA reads TGCAGCGCCGGAGAGTTGTACGAGCAGTACTTC.

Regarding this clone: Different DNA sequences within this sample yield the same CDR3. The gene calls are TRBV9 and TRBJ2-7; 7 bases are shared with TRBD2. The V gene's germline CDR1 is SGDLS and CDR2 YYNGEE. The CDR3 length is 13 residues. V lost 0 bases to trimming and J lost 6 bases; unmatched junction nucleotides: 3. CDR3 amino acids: CASSVGGGTEQYF. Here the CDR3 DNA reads TGTGCCAGCAGCGTAGGGGGAGGGACCGAGCAGTACTTC.

The CDR3 region has the DNA TGTGCCAGCAGCTTTAGGACAGGGAACCCAGATACGCAGTATTTT. It encodes CASSFRTGNPDTQYF. V gene TRBV7-2 combines with J gene TRBJ2-3; 8 positions agree with TRBD1. Losses at the gene ends were 3 bases for V and 4 bases for J; bases not matched to a gene: 6. The V gene's germline CDR1 is SGHTA and CDR2 FQGNSA. This CDR3 spans 15 amino acids.

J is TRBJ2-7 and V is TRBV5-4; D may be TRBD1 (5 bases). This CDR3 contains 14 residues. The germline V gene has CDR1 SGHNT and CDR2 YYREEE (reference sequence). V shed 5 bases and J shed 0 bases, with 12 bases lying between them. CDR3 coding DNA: TGTGCCAGCAGAAGTGAGGACAACTCCTACGAGCAGTACTTC. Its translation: CASRSEDNSYEQYF.

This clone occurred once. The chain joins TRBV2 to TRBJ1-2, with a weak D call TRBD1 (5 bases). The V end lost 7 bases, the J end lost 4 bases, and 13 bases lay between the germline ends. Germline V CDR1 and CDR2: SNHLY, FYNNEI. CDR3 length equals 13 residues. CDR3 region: CASTRQPGYGYTF. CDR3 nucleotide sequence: TGTGCCAGCACCCGACAGCCTGGCTATGGCTACACCTTC.